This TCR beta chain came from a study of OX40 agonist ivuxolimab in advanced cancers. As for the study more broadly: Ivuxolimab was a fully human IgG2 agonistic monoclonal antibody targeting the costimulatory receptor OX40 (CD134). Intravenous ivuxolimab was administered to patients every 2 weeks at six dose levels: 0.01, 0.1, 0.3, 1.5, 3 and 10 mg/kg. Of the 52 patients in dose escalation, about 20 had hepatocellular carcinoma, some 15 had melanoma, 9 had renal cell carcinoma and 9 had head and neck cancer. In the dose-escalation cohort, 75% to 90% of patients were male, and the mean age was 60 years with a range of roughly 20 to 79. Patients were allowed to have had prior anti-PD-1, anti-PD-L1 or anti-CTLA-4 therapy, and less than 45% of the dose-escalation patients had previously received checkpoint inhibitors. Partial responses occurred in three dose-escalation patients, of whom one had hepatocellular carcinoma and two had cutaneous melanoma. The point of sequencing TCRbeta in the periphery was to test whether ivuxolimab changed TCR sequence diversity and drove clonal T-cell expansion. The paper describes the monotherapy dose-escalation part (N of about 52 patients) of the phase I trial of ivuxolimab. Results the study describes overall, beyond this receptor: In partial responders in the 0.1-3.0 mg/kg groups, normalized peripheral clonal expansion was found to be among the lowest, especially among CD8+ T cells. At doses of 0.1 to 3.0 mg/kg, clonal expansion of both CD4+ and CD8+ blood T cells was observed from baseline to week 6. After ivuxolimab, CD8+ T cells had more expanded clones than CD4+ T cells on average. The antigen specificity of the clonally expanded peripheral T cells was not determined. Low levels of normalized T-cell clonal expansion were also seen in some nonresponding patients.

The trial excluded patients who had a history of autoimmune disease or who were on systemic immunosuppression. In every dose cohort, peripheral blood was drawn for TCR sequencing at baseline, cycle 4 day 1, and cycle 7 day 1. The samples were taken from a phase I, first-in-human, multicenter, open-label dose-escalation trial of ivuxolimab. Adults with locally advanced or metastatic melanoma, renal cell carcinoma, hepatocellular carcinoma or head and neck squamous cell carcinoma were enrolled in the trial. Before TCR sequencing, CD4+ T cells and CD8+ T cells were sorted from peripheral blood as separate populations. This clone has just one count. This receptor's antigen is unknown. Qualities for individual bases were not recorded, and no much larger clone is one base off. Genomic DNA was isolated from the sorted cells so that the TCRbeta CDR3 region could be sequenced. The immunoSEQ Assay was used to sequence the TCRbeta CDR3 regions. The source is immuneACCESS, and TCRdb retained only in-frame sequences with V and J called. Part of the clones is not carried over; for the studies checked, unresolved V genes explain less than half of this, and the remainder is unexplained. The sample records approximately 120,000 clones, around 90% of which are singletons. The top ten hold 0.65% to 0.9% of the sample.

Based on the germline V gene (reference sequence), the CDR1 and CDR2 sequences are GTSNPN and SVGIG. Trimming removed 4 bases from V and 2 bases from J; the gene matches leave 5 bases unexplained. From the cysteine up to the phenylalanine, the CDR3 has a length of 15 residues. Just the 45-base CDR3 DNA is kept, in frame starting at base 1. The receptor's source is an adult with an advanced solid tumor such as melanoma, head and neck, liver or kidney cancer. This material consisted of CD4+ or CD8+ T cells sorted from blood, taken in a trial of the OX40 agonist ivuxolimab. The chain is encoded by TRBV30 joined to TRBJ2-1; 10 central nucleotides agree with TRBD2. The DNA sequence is TGTGCCTGGACTCGGCTAGCGGGAGCCTACAATGAGCAGTTCTTC. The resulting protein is CAWTRLAGAYNEQFF.